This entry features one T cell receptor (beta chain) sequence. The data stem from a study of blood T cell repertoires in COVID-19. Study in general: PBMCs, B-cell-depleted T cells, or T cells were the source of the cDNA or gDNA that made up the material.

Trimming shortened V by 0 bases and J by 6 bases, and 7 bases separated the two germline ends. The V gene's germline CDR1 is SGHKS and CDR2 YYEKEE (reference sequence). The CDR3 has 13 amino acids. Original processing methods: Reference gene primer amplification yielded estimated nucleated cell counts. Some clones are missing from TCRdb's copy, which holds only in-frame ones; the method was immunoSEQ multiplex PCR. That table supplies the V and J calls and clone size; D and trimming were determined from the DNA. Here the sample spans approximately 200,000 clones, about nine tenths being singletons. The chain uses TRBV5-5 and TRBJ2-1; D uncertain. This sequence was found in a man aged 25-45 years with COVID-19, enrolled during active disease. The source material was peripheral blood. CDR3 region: CASSLANSNEQFF. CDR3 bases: TGTGCCAGCAGCTTGGCCAACTCCAATGAGCAGTTCTTC.